This T cell receptor beta chain was documented in a study of T cell responses to AZD1222 COVID-19 vaccine. Germline V gives CDR1 SGHNT, CDR2 YYREEE (reference sequence). V was cut by 3 bases and J by 4 bases, with 13 bases left in between. The CDR3 totals 15 residues. This table comes from immunoSEQ multiplex PCR, and its TCRdb copy is limited to in-frame clones, with some not included. The repertoire holds 90,000 to 130,000 clones, with approximately 94% as singletons. The sequenced sample was peripheral blood, obtained 28 days after the second AZD1222 dose. The source of this sequence is an adult who received the AZD1222 COVID-19 vaccine. The chain is built from TRBV5-4 and TRBJ1-4, with D tentatively TRBD1 (5 bases). Written as DNA, the CDR3 is TGTGCCAGCAGCTCGTCAGGGTCCGATAATGAAAAACTGTTTTTT. Amino acid sequence: CASSSSGSDNEKLFF.